This T cell receptor beta chain was recovered during a study of T cell changes during pregnancy in multiple sclerosis. The CDR3 extends over 13 amino acids. Germline V gene data show CDR1 as LNHDA and CDR2 as SQIVND (reference sequence). Trimming cost V 0 bases and J 7 bases, with 7 bases left between them. Profiled with immunoSEQ multiplex PCR; TCRdb holds only in-frame clones, not every one. This sample has some 140,000 clones; approximately 96% occur once, and the top ten carry 0.44%. The clonotype originates from a female donor with multiple sclerosis, enrolled in a pregnancy study. The sample consisted of peripheral blood, taken after pregnancy. V and J are TRBV19 and TRBJ2-1; possibly TRBD1 for D (6 bases). CDR3 residues: CASSIEGHNEQFF. In DNA form, the CDR3 reads TGTGCCAGTAGTATAGAGGGACATAATGAGCAGTTCTTC.